The clone carrying this T cell receptor (beta chain) was seen a handful of times. The antigen remains undetermined. The sample originates from a study of T cell repertoires in cytomegalovirus infection. TCRdb reprocessed the reads via MiXCR and lists one record per CDR3 protein. The data hold hundreds of thousands of distinct CDR3 sequences, with under 45% observed a single time. This receptor was identified in a human donor in good health (CMV status not recorded). Some clones in this sample may be carry-over from other donors' samples. The material was cultured PBMCs, obtained from culture after CMV antigen stimulation.

In DNA form, the CDR3 reads TGTGCCAGCAGCCAATCCGCGGCTAATGAAAAACTGTTTTTT. It translates to CASSQSAANEKLFF. The J gene is TRBJ1-4, the V gene TRBV7-8; D gene uncertain. The CDR3 extends over 14 amino acids. V was clipped by 5 bases and J by 3 bases, with 10 bases between them. CDR1 and CDR2 (germline): SGHVS, FQNEAQ. The variable domain in full, completed from reference TRBV7-8 and TRBJ1-4, reads GAGVSQSPRYKVAKRGQDVALRCDPISGHVSLFWYQQALGQGPEFLTYFQNEAQLDKSGLPSDRFFAERPEGSVSTLKIQRTQQEDSAVYLCASSQSAANEKLFFGSGTQLSVL.